The entry below describes one T cell receptor beta chain. One end of the junction is discordant with germline, which a read error may explain. The sample comes from a study of shared clonotypes between healthy human individuals. With ten immunoSEQ deep assay plates, unsorted PBMC DNA underwent sequencing. Only in-frame clones appear in the TCRdb table, and some are missing; sequencing was by immunoSEQ multiplex PCR. The table records roughly 490,000 clones, 76% of them present only once. All of the donors resided in Nashville, Tennessee, and each was a Caucasian adult. The CDR3 runs 15 residues. The germline CDR1 and CDR2 sequences are SNHLY and FYNNEI.

This receptor was identified in a woman aged 40 to 49 in good health. Some clones in this sample may be carry-over from other donors' samples. This chain uses TRBV2 with TRBJ2-2; TRBD2 matches 9 bases. Specimen: PBMCs. In nucleotides, the CDR3 is TGTACCAGGCGGGGGCGGGAGGGCCGGACCGGGGAGCTGTTTTTT. Its translation is CTRRGREGRTGELFF.